These T cell receptor beta chains were read from a single sample in a study of blood T cell repertoires in COVID-19. Clones were read by immunoSEQ multiplex PCR, and TCRdb kept only the in-frame ones, dropping some. This sample has around 200,000 clones; 70% to 90% occur once, and the top ten carry around 1.3%. The sequencing sample was made of PBMCs or T cells enriched from blood (not recorded which). The receptor source for this set is a young man who had recovered from COVID-19. CDR3s leave out the opening cysteine and the closing phenylalanine or tryptophan. D genes are given only for firm matches. Not every row has a clone size; where given, it reads once, few, many or a size class.

clone_size,d_call,v_call,j_call,cdr3_aa
.,TRBD1,TRBV12-3/TRBV12-4,TRBJ1-5,ASSRQGWQPQH
.,.,TRBV5-1,TRBJ1-2,ASSPRPGSLGYGYT
.,TRBD2,TRBV29-1,TRBJ2-5,SVEASGYQETQY
few,TRBD2,TRBV4-1,TRBJ2-7,ASSPPNPGLVIHEQY
.,.,TRBV28,TRBJ1-5,ASSLSVYSNQPQH
few,TRBD1,TRBV30,TRBJ1-5,AWGPRGRNQPQH
once,.,TRBV6-1,TRBJ1-4,ASSEQGLNEKLF
.,.,TRBV24-1,TRBJ1-6,ATSDLHQGRMDNSPLH
.,.,TRBV4-3,TRBJ1-5,ASSQDRGPLRPQH
.,.,TRBV24-1,TRBJ1-5,ATSDKTVEPQH
once,.,TRBV4-3,TRBJ2-1,ASSQVQGEQF
.,TRBD1,TRBV5-1,TRBJ1-1,ASATGQGSITEAF
.,.,TRBV19,TRBJ1-4,ASSPPGSGRNEKLF
.,TRBD2,TRBV27,TRBJ2-7,ASSPGLAGSYEQY
once,.,TRBV7-6,TRBJ2-1,ASTPMAGTDNEQF
.,.,TRBV30,TRBJ2-3,AWGGHTDTQY
many,.,TRBV25-1,TRBJ2-4,ASSEEGLAIQY